The T cell receptor (beta chain) under discussion was sequenced for a study of T-cell reconstitution after alpha-beta-depleted transplantation in children (dated by TCRdb to the mid-2010s). Background for the entire study: Using TCR repertoire profiling, the study quantitatively followed how T-cell immune reconstitution unfolded in children after TCRalphabeta/CD19-depleted allogeneic hematopoietic cell transplantation.

The research as a whole found: The high TCRbeta diversity at day 60 in some patients was ascribed to recipient T cells and intrathymic progenitors that had survived conditioning. About two months after transplant, the apparently early recovery of alphabetaT-cell counts reportedly depended on just several hundred clones that had expanded rapidly and came from non-depleted graft cells. Hyperexpanded clone frequencies declined over subsequent months; after one year, T-cell counts and TCRbeta diversity were mostly attributed to newly produced T cells.

This clonotype appeared many times. Its antigen is not yet known. Base-call qualities are not available, and no considerably larger clone is one nucleotide away. The protocol used for the library was PCR. The instrument given in TCRdb is Illumina HiSeq 2500. Molecular barcoding was employed in the preparation of TCR libraries, with unique molecular identifiers being used to normalize TCRbeta repertoire quantification. The raw public reads went through TCRdb reprocessing: fastp at Q25, MiXCR clone calling, in-frame beta chains kept. Rows merge per CDR3 protein into single entries with the most common DNA and genes. The sample table lists 700,000 or so distinct CDR3 sequences, less than 15% of them with a count of one. The leading ten clones occupy 0.79% of the sample. In the paper's terms, the treatment or condition label means: allogeneic hematopoietic cell transplantation with graft depleted of TCRalphabeta T cells and CD19 B cells. Transplant recipients were children who received TCRalphabeta/CD19-depleted allogeneic hematopoietic cell grafts.

The CDR3 holds 14 amino acids from the cysteine to the phenylalanine. CDR3 DNA only is kept here, 42 bases in frame from base 1. Trimming removed 1 base from V and 5 bases from J, leaving 11 bases between the germline ends. The germline V gene encodes CDR1 KGHSH and CDR2 LQKENI. The rearranged chain carries TRBV18 and TRBJ2-5, and TRBD2 may be the D gene, going by 6 matching bases. The sequencing used PBMCs, collected before TCRalphabeta/CD19-depleted stem cell transplant. This receptor was obtained from a girl aged 2-10 years with congenital amegakaryocytic thrombocytopenia, due to receive a stem cell transplant. The CDR3: CASSPRGDRETQYF. The base sequence is TGTGCCAGCTCACCACGGGGGGACCGGGAGACCCAGTACTTC.